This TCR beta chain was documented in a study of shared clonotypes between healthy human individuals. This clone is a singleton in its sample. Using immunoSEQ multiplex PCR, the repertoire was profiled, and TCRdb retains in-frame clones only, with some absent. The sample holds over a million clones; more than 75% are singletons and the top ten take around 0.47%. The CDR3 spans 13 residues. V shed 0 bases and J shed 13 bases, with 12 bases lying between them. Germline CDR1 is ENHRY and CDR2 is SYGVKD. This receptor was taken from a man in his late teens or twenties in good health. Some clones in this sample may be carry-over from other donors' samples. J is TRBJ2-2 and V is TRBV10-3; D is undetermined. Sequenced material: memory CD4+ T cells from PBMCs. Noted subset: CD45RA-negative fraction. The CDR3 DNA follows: TGTGCCATCAGTGAGTCTCAACCCCCTGGGCTGTTTTTT. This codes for CAISESQPPGLFF.